One and the same sample provided the 3 T cell receptor beta chains below, sequenced in a study of blood T cell repertoires in COVID-19. Method: immunoSEQ multiplex PCR; TCRdb's copy keeps in-frame clones and lacks some. The sample shows about 360,000 clones, 70% to 90% of them seen only once. Sequencing was performed on PBMCs or T cells enriched from blood (not recorded which). The receptors were gathered from a man under 40 who had recovered from COVID-19.

The chain has TRBV30 and TRBJ1-2; D perhaps matches TRBD1 (5 bases). Trimming took off 5 bases at V and 3 bases at J, with 13 bases between the two ends. Germline V lookup: CDR1 GTSNPN, CDR2 SVGIG (reference sequence). The CDR3 loop spans 13 amino acids. CDR3 coding DNA: TGTGCCTGGGACCCGGGGGTGGACTATGGCTACACCTTC. It translates to CAWDPGVDYGYTF.

The sample holds one count of this clone. V gene TRBV7-2 combines with J gene TRBJ1-6; D not certain. The CDR3 is made up of 13 amino acids. Trimming shortened V by 3 bases and J by 8 bases, and 8 bases separated the two germline ends. Germline assignment: CDR1 SGHTA and CDR2 FQGNSA. The CDR3 DNA follows: TGTGCCAGCAGCTTGTTCTACGATTCACCCCTCCACTTT. This encodes CASSLFYDSPLHF.

The gene calls are TRBV7-9 and TRBJ2-1; 7 bases map to TRBD2. The CDR3 sequence is 15 residues long. Trimming at V came to 2 bases and at J to 2 bases, leaving 3 bases not matched to a gene. CDR1 is SEHNR and CDR2 is FQNEAQ in the germline V gene (reference sequence). DNA of the CDR3: TGTGCCAGCAGCTTACGGGGGGATGCCTACAATGAGCAGTTCTTC. This translates into CASSLRGDAYNEQFF.